Below are 5 T cell receptor beta chains sequenced from a single sample in a study of brain T cells in children with intractable seizures. Profiled with immunoSEQ multiplex PCR; TCRdb holds only in-frame clones, not every one. This sample has around 80,000 clones, with about 90% found just once. The input for sequencing was peripheral blood, taken at surgery. Receptor source: a girl aged 2 to 9 with Rasmussen encephalitis and intractable seizures.

V usage is TRBV7-2 and J usage is TRBJ2-4; 9 bases align to TRBD1. The V gene end was trimmed by 5 bases and the J gene end by 3 bases; junction bases not matched to a gene: 2. Germline lookup yields CDR1 SGHTA and CDR2 FQGNSA. This CDR3 is built from 14 residues. CDR3 DNA sequence: TGTGCCAGCAGCACGACAGGGGGCAAAAACATTCAGTACTTC. It translates to CASSTTGGKNIQYF.

This chain links TRBV4-2 with TRBJ2-5, with TRBD2 as a possible D gene (6 bases). This CDR3 is built from 13 residues. Trimming left V 3 bases short and J 4 bases short, with 9 bases between. Germline lookup yields CDR1 LGHNA and CDR2 YNFKEQ. CDR3 DNA sequence: TGTGCCAGCAGCCACCCAGCGGGAGAGACCCAGTACTTC. This translates into CASSHPAGETQYF.

The rearrangement links TRBV5-1 to TRBJ2-4, with 13 bases lining up with TRBD2. There are 18 residues in the CDR3. With V trimmed by 4 bases and J by 3 bases, 10 bases remained unmatched. Per the germline V gene, CDR1 is SGHRS and CDR2 is YFSETQ. The CDR3 nucleotides read TGCGCCAGCAGCCCACTACTAGCGGGAGGGCTAAGCAAAAACATTCAGTACTTC. Encoded protein: CASSPLLAGGLSKNIQYF.

The genes are TRBV27 and TRBJ2-3, with a weak D call TRBD2 (6 bases). CDR3 size: 16 residues. Between the trimmed V and J ends, which lost 4 bases and 1 base, there was a span of 15 bases. Germline-derived CDR1 and CDR2 are MNHEY and SMNVEV (reference sequence). The CDR3 loop reads CASSSPTREGTDTQYF. DNA of the CDR3: TGTGCCAGCAGTTCCCCGACTAGGGAAGGCACAGATACGCAGTATTTT.

The chain has TRBV2 and TRBJ1-4; the D gene is possibly TRBD1 (5 bases). The V end was cut by 6 bases, the J end by 1 base, with 9 bases between. CDR1 is SNHLY, CDR2 FYNNEI, per germline. The CDR3 runs to 14 residues. The CDR3 is CASRSTGTNEKLFF. In DNA form, the CDR3 reads TGTGCCAGCAGATCCACAGGAACTAATGAAAAACTGTTTTTT.